One and the same sample provided the 3 T cell receptor beta chains below, sequenced in a study of T-cell memory formation after mild COVID-19. TCRdb re-derived calls from the 5' RACE reads in MiXCR, one entry per CDR3 protein. The sample includes roughly 310,000 distinct CDR3 sequences, 15% seen only once; the top ten take roughly 22%. The source material was PBMCs or a T cell subset sorted from them (not recorded which). These receptors all stem from a man between 18 and 29 years old who had mild COVID-19 (a few samples of this study predate the infection). Cell type and time point are not known.

The chain's CDR3 is CASSLRENTIYF. CDR3 DNA: TGTGCCAGCAGCCTCAGGGAAAACACCATATATTTT. V usage is TRBV5-5 and J usage is TRBJ1-3; D possibly corresponds to TRBD1 (5 bases). V dropped 4 bases and J dropped 6 bases, with 8 bases sitting between them. The CDR3 consists of 12 residues. Germline loops: CDR1 SGHKS, CDR2 YYEKEE (reference sequence).

This clonotype was found many times. The chain uses TRBV21-1 and TRBJ2-3; the D call of TRBD1 is as the table states it, not checked on the DNA. TRBV21-1 is described as a pseudogene. The length of the CDR3 is 16 residues. CDR3 sequence: CASSDRGTGGPDTQYF. The CDR3 nucleotides are TGTGCCAGCAGCGACCGAGGGACAGGGGGTCCAGATACGCAGTATTTT.

This clonotype was seen ten or more times. CDR3 region: CASTLQQGIEQFF. The CDR3 nucleotides read TGTGCCAGCACTCTCCAACAGGGTATTGAGCAGTTCTTC. The genes are TRBV7-9 and TRBJ2-1; weak D call: TRBD1 (6 bases). The germline V gene has CDR1 SEHNR and CDR2 FQNEAQ (reference sequence). The CDR3 runs 13 residues. V was shortened by 7 bases and J by 9 bases, with 16 bases between the two germline ends.